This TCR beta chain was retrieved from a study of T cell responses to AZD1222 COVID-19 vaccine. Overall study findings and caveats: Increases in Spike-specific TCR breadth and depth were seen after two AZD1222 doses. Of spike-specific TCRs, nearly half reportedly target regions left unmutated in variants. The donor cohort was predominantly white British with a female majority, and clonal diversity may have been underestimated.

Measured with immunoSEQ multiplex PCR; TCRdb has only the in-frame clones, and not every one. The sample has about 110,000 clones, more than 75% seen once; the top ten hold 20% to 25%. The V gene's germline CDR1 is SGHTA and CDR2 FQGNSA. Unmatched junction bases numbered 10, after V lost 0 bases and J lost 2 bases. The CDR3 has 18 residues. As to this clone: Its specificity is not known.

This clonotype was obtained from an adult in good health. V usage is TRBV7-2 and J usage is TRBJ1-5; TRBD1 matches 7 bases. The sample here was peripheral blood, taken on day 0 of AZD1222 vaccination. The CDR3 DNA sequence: TGTGCCAGCAGCTTAGCCCGACAGGGTTCGGTGGGCAATCAGCCCCAGCATTTT. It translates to CASSLARQGSVGNQPQHF.